This T cell receptor beta chain was obtained from a study of blood T cell repertoires in COVID-19. TCRdb keeps only in-frame clones here, not all; method: immunoSEQ multiplex PCR. The sample shows approximately 180,000 clones, 90% of them seen only once. The V gene end was trimmed by 0 bases and the J gene end by 5 bases; junction bases not matched to a gene: 4. The CDR3 runs to 16 residues. Germline CDR1 reads SEHNR; CDR2 reads FQNEAQ (reference sequence). The chain uses TRBV7-9 and TRBJ2-3, with TRBD2 matching over 11 bases. This TCR derives from a man over 45 with acute or convalescent COVID-19. The sequencing sample was made of peripheral blood. CDR3 amino acids: CASSLASGRVGDTQYF. CDR3 in DNA: TGTGCCAGCAGCTTAGCTAGCGGGAGGGTTGGAGATACGCAGTATTTT.